These 10 T cell receptor beta chains share one sample of origin, sequenced in a study of cytomegalovirus exposure and HLA in healthy donors. The PCR employed 60 Vbeta primers together with 13 Jbeta primers. Sequencing was performed with immunoSEQ multiplex PCR; in TCRdb, only in-frame clones are kept and a portion is missing. The sample includes 150,000 to 200,000 clones, approximately 84% seen only once; the top ten take about 2%. Sequences were obtained from PBMCs. These receptor sequences come from a man between 18 and 29 years old in good health and CMV-seropositive.

V and J are TRBV19 and TRBJ1-5; tentatively, D is TRBD1 (5 bases). This CDR3 has 14 amino acids. V was trimmed by 5 bases and J by 3 bases, leaving 11 bases between them. The V gene's germline CDR1 is LNHDA and CDR2 SQIVND (reference sequence). CDR3 region: CASSPGLSNQPQHF. The CDR3 nucleotides read TGTGCCAGTAGTCCGGGACTTTCCAATCAGCCCCAGCATTTT.

The chain couples TRBV2 to TRBJ2-7; weak D call: TRBD1 (5 bases). This CDR3 is 13 amino acids long. Trimming pared 0 bases from V and 6 bases from J, leaving 9 bases between. Germline loops: CDR1 SNHLY, CDR2 FYNNEI. The DNA of the CDR3 is TGTGCCAGCAGTGAAGCTCAGGGTTCCGAGCAGTACTTC. The encoded protein is CASSEAQGSEQYF.

Remarks on this clone: Its ends do not fully match the called genes, so a read error is possible. The genes are TRBV18 and TRBJ1-1; no reliable D call. Germline V gene sequence: CDR1 KGHSH, CDR2 LQKENI. The CDR3 contains 13 residues. This CDR3 reads CASSLGGNIEAFF. The CDR3 nucleotides are TGTGCCAGCTCACTAGGCGGAAACATTGAAGCTTTCTTT. Variable domain in full (rest from reference TRBV18 and TRBJ1-1): NAGVMQNPRHLVRRRGQEARLRCSPMKGHSHVYWYRQLPEEGLKFMVYLQKENIIDESGMPKERFSAEFPKEGPSILRIQQVVRGDSAAYFCASSLGGNIEAFFGQGTRLTVV.

The chain links TRBV15 to TRBJ2-4, with 7 bases matching TRBD2. The J segment lost 1 base and the V segment lost 3 bases, leaving 18 bases of the junction unmatched. Germline V gene lookup returns CDR1 LNHNV and CDR2 YYDKDF (reference sequence). This CDR3 region has 20 residues. For the CDR3, the DNA is TGTGCCACCAGCAGCAGGGAGGGCCCATGGGTGAGAGGGGCCAAAAACATTCAGTACTTC. This encodes CATSSREGPWVRGAKNIQYF.

This chain uses TRBV4-1 with TRBJ2-3; TRBD2 aligns across 8 bases. The germline gives CDR1 MGHRA, CDR2 YSYEKL. Trimming took 4 bases from V and 3 from J; bases not matched to a gene: 6. This CDR3 region has 15 residues. CDR3 in amino acids: CASSPSSGGTDTQYF. CDR3 sequence (DNA): TGCGCCAGCAGCCCGTCCAGCGGGGGAACAGATACGCAGTATTTT.

A single count supports this clone. This chain connects TRBV13 to TRBJ1-2, with 9 bases lining up with TRBD1. CDR3 size: 16 residues. V was pared by 4 bases and J by 3 bases, with 9 bases of the junction left unmatched. Germline values: CDR1 PRHDT, CDR2 FYEKMQ (reference sequence). For the CDR3, the DNA is TGTGCCAGCAGCTCTACCGAACAGGGGGCTGACTATGGCTACACCTTC. Protein product: CASSSTEQGADYGYTF.

To note about this clone: Other nucleotide sequences from this sample produce the same CDR3. V and J are TRBV6-5 and TRBJ2-3, with 13 bases matching TRBD2. After removal of 2 bases from V and 2 bases from J, the junction contained 1 base not matched to a gene. This CDR3 region has 16 residues. Germline V gene data show CDR1 as MNHEY and CDR2 as SVGAGI. In DNA, the CDR3 is TGTGCCAGCAGTTACGGACTAGCGGGGGACACAGATACGCAGTATTTT. This sequence encodes CASSYGLAGDTDTQYF.

This clone was detected only once. The chain uses TRBV6-5 and TRBJ1-3; D is uncertain. V lost 5 bases and J lost 0, with 5 bases in between. Germline V CDR1 and CDR2: MNHEY, SVGAGI. This CDR3 region has 13 residues. This CDR3 is CASSTRSGNTIYF. CDR3 nucleotide sequence: TGTGCCAGCAGTACGCGCTCTGGAAACACCATATATTTT.

The chain combines TRBV5-1 with TRBJ2-7; possibly TRBD2 for D (6 bases). V shed 3 bases and J shed 2 bases, with 18 bases lying between them. CDR1 SGHRS and CDR2 YFSETQ come from the germline V gene. The CDR3 contains 16 residues. The CDR3 DNA sequence: TGCGCCAGCAGCTCGGCCTGGGGTACGGGGGCCTACGAGCAGTACTTC. Protein product: CASSSAWGTGAYEQYF.

CDR3 in DNA: TGTGCCAGCAGCCAAGGCGGGCGGAACACAGATACGCAGTATTTT. Protein: CASSQGGRNTDTQYF. The V call is TRBV14, the J call TRBJ2-3; tentative D call: TRBD2 (5 bases). The germline gives CDR1 SGHDN, CDR2 FVKESK. V lost 1 base to trimming and J lost 2 bases, with 10 bases between them. The CDR3 totals 15 residues. Looking up the rest from reference TRBV14 and TRBJ2-3 gives the full variable domain: EAGVTQFPSHSVIEKGQTVTLRCDPISGHDNLYWYRRVMGKEIKFLLHFVKESKQDESGMPNNRFLAERTGGTYSTLKVQPAELEDSGVYFCASSQGGRNTDTQYFGPGTRLTVL.